This passage covers 14 T cell receptor beta chains from one sample sequenced in a study of cytomegalovirus exposure and HLA in healthy donors. TCRdb keeps only in-frame clones here, not all; method: immunoSEQ multiplex PCR. This repertoire shows approximately 98,000 clones, around 95% found once; its top ten account for roughly 0.7%. Sequenced material: PBMCs. The receptors shown here come from a woman between 18 and 29 years old in good health and CMV-seronegative.

The J gene is TRBJ2-1, the V gene TRBV4-1; 7 nucleotides agree with TRBD1. With V trimmed by 5 bases and J by 7 bases, 14 bases remained unmatched. The CDR3 runs to 16 residues. CDR1 is MGHRA, CDR2 YSYEKL, per germline. The CDR3: CASSYFDRECTNEQFF. The CDR3 DNA sequence: TGCGCCAGCAGCTACTTTGACAGGGAGTGTACAAATGAGCAGTTCTTC.

This rearrangement joins TRBV6-5 to TRBJ2-7, with 7 bases aligning to TRBD1. In germline, CDR1 is MNHEY, CDR2 SVGAGI. The V gene end was trimmed by 5 bases and the J gene end by 7 bases; junction bases not matched to a gene: 5. The CDR3 is 12 amino acids. This CDR3 is CASSQRRGEQYF. CDR3 nucleotides: TGTGCCAGCAGTCAACGCAGGGGGGAGCAGTACTTC.

V gene TRBV15 combines with J gene TRBJ2-3, with 7 bases fitting TRBD1. The CDR3 has 16 residues. Germline trimming cut 1 base from V and 1 base from J; bases unmatched to any gene: 5. Germline CDR1 is LNHNV and CDR2 is YYDKDF (reference sequence). DNA for the CDR3: TGTGCCACCAGCAGAGCACGCACAGGGGGCACAGATACGCAGTATTTT. Translation gives CATSRARTGGTDTQYF. The full variable domain, with the rest looked up from reference TRBV15 and TRBJ2-3, is DAMVIQNPRYQVTQFGKPVTLSCSQTLNHNVMYWYQQKSSQAPKLLFHYYDKDFNNEADTPDNFQSRRPNTSFCFLDIRSPGLGDTAMYLCATSRARTGGTDTQYFGPGTRLTVL.

In this sample, this clone turned up once. The V call is TRBV28, the J call TRBJ1-1, with D tentatively TRBD1 (5 bases). Germline V CDR1 and CDR2: MDHEN, SYDVKM. The CDR3 is 13 residues long. V was shortened by 9 bases and J by 4 bases, with 15 bases between the two germline ends. CDR3 amino acids: CASSRGVGTEAFF. CDR3 coding DNA: TGTGCCAGTTCGCGGGGGGTTGGCACTGAAGCTTTCTTT.

V is TRBV15 and J is TRBJ2-1; 12 bases are a match to TRBD2. Germline V CDR1 and CDR2: LNHNV, YYDKDF (reference sequence). V was clipped by 1 base and J by 9 bases; unmatched bases: 4. The length of the CDR3 is 15 residues. CDR3 protein: CATSRASGGALEQFF. DNA for the CDR3: TGTGCCACCAGCAGAGCTAGCGGGGGGGCCCTTGAGCAGTTCTTC.

The chain uses TRBV18 and TRBJ2-1, with TRBD2 matching 13 bases. The CDR3 runs 14 residues. The germline V gene has CDR1 KGHSH and CDR2 LQKENI. V was pared by 6 bases and J by 5 bases, with 1 base of the junction left unmatched. CDR3 amino acids: CASSTSGGDNEQFF. Here the CDR3 DNA reads TGTGCCAGCTCTACTAGCGGGGGGGACAATGAGCAGTTCTTC.

CDR3 residues: CASSQGGRNTIYF. CDR3 nucleotides: TGCGCCAGCAGCCAGGGAGGGAGAAACACCATATATTTT. The rearrangement uses TRBV4-1 and TRBJ1-3; no clear D gene. V was pared by 3 bases and J by 5 bases, with 8 bases between. This CDR3 is built from 13 residues. The V gene's germline CDR1 is MGHRA and CDR2 YSYEKL.

V gene TRBV7-9 combines with J gene TRBJ2-2; D is possibly TRBD2 (5 bases). This CDR3 comprises 16 residues. In germline, CDR1 is SEHNR, CDR2 FQNEAQ (reference sequence). V was trimmed by 7 bases and J by 1 base, leaving 16 bases between them. The CDR3 nucleotides are TGTGCCAGCACCCAAACCCCTCGGGAGAACACCGGGGAGCTGTTTTTT. This codes for CASTQTPRENTGELFF. Full variable domain (outside the CDR3, taken from reference TRBV7-9 and TRBJ2-2): DTGVSQNPRHKITKRGQNVTFRCDPISEHNRLYWYRQTLGQGPEFLTYFQNEAQLEKSRLLSDRFSAERPKGSFSTLEIQRTEQGDSAMYLCASTQTPRENTGELFFGEGSRLTVL.

This chain uses TRBV18 with TRBJ1-1, with 7 bases that match TRBD1. The germline V gene encodes CDR1 KGHSH and CDR2 LQKENI. Unmatched junction bases numbered 2, after V lost 0 bases and J lost 4 bases. The length of the CDR3 is 14 residues. CDR3 in amino acids: CASSPPGGVTEAFF. As DNA, the CDR3 is TGTGCCAGCTCACCACCAGGGGGCGTCACTGAAGCTTTCTTT.

The chain has TRBV5-1 and TRBJ1-6; perhaps TRBD1 as D (5 bases). Looked up from germline, CDR1 is SGHRS and CDR2 is YFSETQ. Trimming took off 3 bases at V and 10 bases at J, with 17 bases between the two ends. The CDR3 consists of 15 residues. The CDR3 DNA follows: TGCGCCAGCAGCTCGCTAGACAGCCTGGGGTCACCCCTCCACTTT. Its protein is CASSSLDSLGSPLHF.

The chain uses TRBV7-2 and TRBJ2-1; tentatively, D is TRBD2 (6 bases). Germline V gene sequence: CDR1 SGHTA, CDR2 FQGNSA. The CDR3 consists of 16 residues. V lost 0 bases and J lost 2, with 11 bases in between. The CDR3 protein is CASSLALSSAYNEQFF. Written as DNA, the CDR3 is TGTGCCAGCAGCTTAGCGTTGTCTAGCGCCTACAATGAGCAGTTCTTC.

V gene TRBV6-4 combines with J gene TRBJ2-1; 7 nucleotides align to TRBD2. V lost 6 bases and J lost 4; bases outside the gene matches: 9. This CDR3 has 15 amino acids. The germline CDR1 and CDR2 sequences are MRHNA and SNTAGT. The CDR3, as DNA: TGTGCCAGCAGCGAGGGGCTAGCGGCTTACAATGAGCAGTTCTTC. The encoded protein is CASSEGLAAYNEQFF.

This chain connects TRBV7-2 to TRBJ2-1; the match to TRBD1 covers 7 bases. This CDR3 is 15 amino acids long. With 3 bases clipped from V and 2 bases from J, the junction kept 4 bases outside the gene matches. CDR1 is SGHTA, CDR2 FQGNSA, per germline. The CDR3 DNA follows: TGTGCCAGCAGCTTGCGGACAGGAGCCTACAATGAGCAGTTCTTC. It translates to CASSLRTGAYNEQFF.

The chain carries TRBV14 and TRBJ2-7; D gene ambiguous. The germline gives CDR1 SGHDN, CDR2 FVKESK. V was clipped by 3 bases and J by 3 bases, with 9 bases between them. This CDR3 region has 13 residues. This CDR3 is CASSQTRYYEQYF. The CDR3 region has the DNA TGTGCCAGCAGCCAGACACGCTACTACGAGCAGTACTTC.